Detailed here is one T cell receptor (beta chain). Its specificity is unknown. The length of the CDR3 is 15 residues. Trimming removed 4 bases from V and 5 bases from J; junction bases left unmatched: 9. Germline V lookup: CDR1 DFQATT, CDR2 SNEGSKA (reference sequence). This specimen comes from a study of T cells in Graves' hyperthyroidism and ophthalmopathy. Study findings and constraints: Ophthalmopathy was predicted by the model a median of about six months ahead of onset. Most expanded thyroid clonotypes above 0.001 also appeared in blood.

Amplified TCR beta CDR3 regions derived from RNA transcripts. HTBI primers drove first-round RT-PCR of the TCR CDR3. A single record per CDR3 protein comes from TCRdb applying MiXCR to the multiplex PCR reads. The sample shows a few hundred thousand distinct CDR3 sequences, approximately 14% of them seen only once. The PBMCs had their origin in about 9.7 ml of fresh peripheral blood. The chain has TRBV20-1 and TRBJ2-3; 10 bases line up with TRBD2. The TCR comes from a woman in her twenties or thirties with Graves' hyperthyroidism. The sequenced sample consisted of blood. CDR3 in amino acids: CSATRAGGPVDTQYF. The DNA for the CDR3 is TGCAGTGCTACCCGAGCGGGAGGGCCGGTAGATACGCAGTATTTT.